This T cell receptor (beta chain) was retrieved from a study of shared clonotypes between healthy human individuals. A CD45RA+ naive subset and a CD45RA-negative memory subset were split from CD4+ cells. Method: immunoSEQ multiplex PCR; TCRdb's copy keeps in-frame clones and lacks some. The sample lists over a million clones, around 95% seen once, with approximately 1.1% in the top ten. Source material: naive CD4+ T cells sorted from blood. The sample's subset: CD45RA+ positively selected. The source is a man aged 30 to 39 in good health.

The CDR3 here is CASSSKAYEQYF. Written as DNA, the CDR3 is TGTGCCAGCAGCTCTAAGGCATACGAGCAGTACTTC. V and J are TRBV7-2 and TRBJ2-7; D remains unclear. This CDR3 region has 12 residues. Trimming took off 4 bases at V and 4 bases at J, with 8 bases between the two ends. Looked up from germline, CDR1 is SGHTA and CDR2 is FQGNSA.